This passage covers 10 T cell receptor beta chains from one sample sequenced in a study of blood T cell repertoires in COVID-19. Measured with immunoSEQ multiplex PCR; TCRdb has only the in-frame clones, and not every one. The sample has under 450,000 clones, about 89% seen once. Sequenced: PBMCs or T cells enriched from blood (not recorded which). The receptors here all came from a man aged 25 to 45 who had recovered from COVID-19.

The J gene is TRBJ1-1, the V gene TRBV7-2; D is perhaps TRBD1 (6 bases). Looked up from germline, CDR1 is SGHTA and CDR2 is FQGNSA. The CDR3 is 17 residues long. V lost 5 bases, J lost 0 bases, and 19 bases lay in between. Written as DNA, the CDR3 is TGTGCCAGCAGCACCCTCCAGGGGACATACCTGAACACTGAAGCTTTCTTT. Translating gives CASSTLQGTYLNTEAFF.

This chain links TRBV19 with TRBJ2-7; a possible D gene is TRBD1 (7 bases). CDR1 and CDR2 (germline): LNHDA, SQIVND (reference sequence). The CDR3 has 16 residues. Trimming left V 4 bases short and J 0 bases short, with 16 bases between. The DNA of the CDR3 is TGTGCCAGTAGTACCAGGGGCGGGACAGACTCCTACGAGCAGTACTTC. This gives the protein CASSTRGGTDSYEQYF.

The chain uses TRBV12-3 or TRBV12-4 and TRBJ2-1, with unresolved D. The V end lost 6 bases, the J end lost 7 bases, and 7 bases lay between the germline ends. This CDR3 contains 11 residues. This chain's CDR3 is CASSPQNEQFF. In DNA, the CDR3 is TGTGCCAGCAGCCCCCAAAATGAGCAGTTCTTC.

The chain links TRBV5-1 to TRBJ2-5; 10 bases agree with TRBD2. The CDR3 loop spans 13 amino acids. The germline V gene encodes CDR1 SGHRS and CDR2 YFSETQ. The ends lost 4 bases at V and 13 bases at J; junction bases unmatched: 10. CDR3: CASSAGTSENVYF. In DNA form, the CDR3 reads TGCGCCAGCAGCGCTGGGACTAGCGAAAACGTGTACTTC.

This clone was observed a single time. The CDR3 loop is CASSYPGGLGYTF. CDR3 bases: TGTGCCAGCAGCTACCCCGGGGGTTTAGGCTACACCTTC. The rearrangement joins TRBV7-3 to TRBJ1-2; D is perhaps TRBD1 (5 bases). With 4 bases removed from V and 8 bases from J, the gap between germline ends came to 14 bases. Germline V gene sequence: CDR1 SGHTA, CDR2 FQGTGA. CDR3 length: 13 residues.

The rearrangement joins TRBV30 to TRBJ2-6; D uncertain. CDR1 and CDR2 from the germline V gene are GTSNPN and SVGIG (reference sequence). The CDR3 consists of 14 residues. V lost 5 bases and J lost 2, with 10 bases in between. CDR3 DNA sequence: TGTGCCTGGGCCCCGGTAGCTGGGGCCAACGTCCTGACTTTC. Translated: CAWAPVAGANVLTF.

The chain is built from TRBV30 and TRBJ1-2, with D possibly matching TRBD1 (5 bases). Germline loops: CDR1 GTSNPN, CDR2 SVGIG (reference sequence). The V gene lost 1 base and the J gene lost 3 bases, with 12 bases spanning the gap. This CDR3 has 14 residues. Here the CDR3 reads CAWSDGRTYYGYTF. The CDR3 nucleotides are TGTGCCTGGAGTGACGGTCGGACATACTATGGCTACACCTTC.

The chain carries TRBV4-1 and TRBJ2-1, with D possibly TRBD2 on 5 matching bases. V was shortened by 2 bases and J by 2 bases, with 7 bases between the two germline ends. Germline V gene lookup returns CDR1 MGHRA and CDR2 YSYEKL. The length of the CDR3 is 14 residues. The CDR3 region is CASSQTGTYNEQFF. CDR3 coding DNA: TGCGCCAGCAGCCAAACCGGGACCTACAATGAGCAGTTCTTC.

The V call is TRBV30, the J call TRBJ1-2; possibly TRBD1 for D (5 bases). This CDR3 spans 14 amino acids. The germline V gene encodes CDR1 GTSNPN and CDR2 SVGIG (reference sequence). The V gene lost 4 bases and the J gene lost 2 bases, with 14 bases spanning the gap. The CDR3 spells CAWKVGPGNYGYTF. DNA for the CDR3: TGTGCCTGGAAGGTGGGGCCAGGAAACTATGGCTACACCTTC.

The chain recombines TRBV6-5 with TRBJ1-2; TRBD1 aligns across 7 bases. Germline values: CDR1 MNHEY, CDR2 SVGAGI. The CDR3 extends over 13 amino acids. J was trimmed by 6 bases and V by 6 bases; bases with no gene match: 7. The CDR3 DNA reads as TGTGCCAGCAGGACGCGACAGGGCGATGGCTACACCTTC. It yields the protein CASRTRQGDGYTF.